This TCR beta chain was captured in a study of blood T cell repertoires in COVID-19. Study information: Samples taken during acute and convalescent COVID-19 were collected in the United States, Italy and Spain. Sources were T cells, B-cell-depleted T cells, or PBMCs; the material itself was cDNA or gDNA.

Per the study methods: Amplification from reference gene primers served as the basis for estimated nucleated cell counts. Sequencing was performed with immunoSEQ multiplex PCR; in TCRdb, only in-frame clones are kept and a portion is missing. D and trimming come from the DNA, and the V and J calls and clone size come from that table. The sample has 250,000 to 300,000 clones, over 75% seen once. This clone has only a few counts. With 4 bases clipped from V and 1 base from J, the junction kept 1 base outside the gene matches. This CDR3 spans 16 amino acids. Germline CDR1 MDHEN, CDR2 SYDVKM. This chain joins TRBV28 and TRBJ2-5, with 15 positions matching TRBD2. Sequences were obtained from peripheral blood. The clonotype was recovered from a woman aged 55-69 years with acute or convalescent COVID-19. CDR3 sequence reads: CASSSGLAGGQETQYF. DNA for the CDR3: TGTGCCAGCAGTTCGGGACTAGCGGGGGGCCAAGAGACCCAGTACTTC. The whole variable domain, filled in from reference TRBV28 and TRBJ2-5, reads DVKVTQSSRYLVKRTGEKVFLECVQDMDHENMFWYRQDPGLGLRLIYFSYDVKMKEKGDIPEGYSVSREKKERFSLILESASTNQTSMYLCASSSGLAGGQETQYFGPGTRLLVL.